This T cell receptor beta chain was sequenced in a study of T cells in Graves' hyperthyroidism and ophthalmopathy. Study results and limitations: Clonotypes that were expanded in thyroid above 0.001 mostly appeared in blood too.

CDR1 and CDR2 from the germline V gene are SGHDT and YYEEEE. The CDR3 length is 12 residues. Trimming cost V 1 base and J 8 bases, with 9 bases left between them. This clonotype was recorded at least ten times. Its antigen is undetermined. The investigators amplified TCR beta CDR3 regions from RNA transcripts. RT-PCR in the first round (using the HTBI primer set) targeted the TCR CDR3. From the multiplex PCR reads, TCRdb called clonotypes with MiXCR, one entry per CDR3 protein. The sample yields approximately 400,000 distinct CDR3 sequences, around a sixth seen once. Cells are PBMCs isolated from roughly 9.2 ml of fresh blood.

The specimen was blood. The receptor's source is a man younger than 35 with Graves' ophthalmopathy. This chain joins TRBV5-6 and TRBJ1-2; D remains unclear. In DNA form, the CDR3 reads TGTGCCAGCAGCTTGACGAGTGCCGGCTACACCTTC. This encodes CASSLTSAGYTF.